These T cell receptor beta chains were read from a single sample in a study of blood T cell repertoires in COVID-19. Sequenced by immunoSEQ multiplex PCR; TCRdb stores in-frame clones only, minus some. The sample consists of tens of thousands of clones, roughly 88% of them appearing once. Source material: peripheral blood. The receptors were gathered from a human donor in a cohort sampled during active COVID-19. Both conserved end residues are part of each CDR3. Fields, in order: CDR3 protein, V gene, J gene.

CDR3 protein: CSVDRQLNTEAFF; V gene: TRBV29-1; J gene: TRBJ1-1
CDR3 protein: CASSGESNQPQHF; V gene: TRBV9; J gene: TRBJ1-5
CDR3 protein: CASSPGQGMEEQYF; V gene: TRBV7-6; J gene: TRBJ2-7
CDR3 protein: CATSDATGGREPQHF; V gene: TRBV24-1; J gene: TRBJ1-5
CDR3 protein: CASSRGGQETQYF; V gene: TRBV7-6; J gene: TRBJ2-5
CDR3 protein: CASSTNPRTGTGDYEQYF; V gene: TRBV9; J gene: TRBJ2-7
CDR3 protein: CASASVSTDTQYF; V gene: TRBV7-3; J gene: TRBJ2-3
CDR3 protein: CASSRRTGGQETQYF; V gene: TRBV11-2; J gene: TRBJ2-5
CDR3 protein: CASSVETGSNYGYTF; V gene: TRBV9; J gene: TRBJ1-2
CDR3 protein: CASSKQGQNTDTQYF; V gene: TRBV5-8; J gene: TRBJ2-3
CDR3 protein: CASSSGSLGNQPQHF; V gene: TRBV28; J gene: TRBJ1-5
CDR3 protein: CASLSGSGTGELFF; V gene: TRBV6-5; J gene: TRBJ2-2
CDR3 protein: CASSTQGVDTEAFF; V gene: TRBV6-5; J gene: TRBJ1-1
CDR3 protein: CASSVTVGIGTDTQYF; V gene: TRBV9; J gene: TRBJ2-3
CDR3 protein: CASSQGSILDEQFF; V gene: TRBV3-1/TRBV3-2; J gene: TRBJ2-1
CDR3 protein: CASSFRAGGTEAFF; V gene: TRBV27; J gene: TRBJ1-1
CDR3 protein: CASSSWTSGIYNEQFF; V gene: TRBV27; J gene: TRBJ2-1
CDR3 protein: CASSLSGSSNQPQHF; V gene: TRBV28; J gene: TRBJ1-5
CDR3 protein: CASSVVVAGGGETQYF; V gene: TRBV11-2; J gene: TRBJ2-5
CDR3 protein: CASSLPGTVGYTF; V gene: TRBV5-4; J gene: TRBJ1-2
CDR3 protein: CASSLGASGSSYEQYF; V gene: TRBV5-1; J gene: TRBJ2-7
CDR3 protein: CSVRDTGYEQYF; V gene: TRBV29-1; J gene: TRBJ2-7
CDR3 protein: CASSPGQGPFDEQFF; V gene: TRBV5-4; J gene: TRBJ2-1
CDR3 protein: CASSLAEGLAGGIYTGELFF; V gene: TRBV7-8; J gene: TRBJ2-2
CDR3 protein: CASSALFLPGGQGADTQYF; V gene: TRBV18; J gene: TRBJ2-3
CDR3 protein: CASSVFLVGARNEQFF; V gene: TRBV27; J gene: TRBJ2-1
CDR3 protein: CASSAEGSMTEAFF; V gene: TRBV2; J gene: TRBJ1-1
CDR3 protein: CASSALGSGNTIYF; V gene: TRBV18; J gene: TRBJ1-3
CDR3 protein: CASSLEGAAPSGANVLTF; V gene: TRBV5-1; J gene: TRBJ2-6
CDR3 protein: CASSGRDRASNEQFF; V gene: TRBV10-1; J gene: TRBJ2-1
CDR3 protein: CASSRDRVPQPQHF; V gene: TRBV28; J gene: TRBJ1-5
CDR3 protein: CASSGAPPNYEQYF; V gene: TRBV28; J gene: TRBJ2-7
CDR3 protein: CASSLDLSSYNEQFF; V gene: TRBV5-5; J gene: TRBJ2-1
CDR3 protein: CASSLGTGPYGYTF; V gene: TRBV5-1; J gene: TRBJ1-2
CDR3 protein: CASSESGRNEQFF; V gene: TRBV10-1; J gene: TRBJ2-1
CDR3 protein: CASSRTGGSYNEQFF; V gene: TRBV19; J gene: TRBJ2-1
CDR3 protein: CASSQDRGSYNEQFF; V gene: TRBV27; J gene: TRBJ2-1
CDR3 protein: CASSAKRWEGSTYNEQFF; V gene: TRBV6-4; J gene: TRBJ2-1
CDR3 protein: CASSPAGPSYEQYF; V gene: TRBV18; J gene: TRBJ2-7
CDR3 protein: CASSTSGGYYEQYF; V gene: TRBV5-5; J gene: TRBJ2-7
CDR3 protein: CASSTPLLGRSRNIQYF; V gene: TRBV19; J gene: TRBJ2-4
CDR3 protein: CASSLPLDRGREQFF; V gene: TRBV27; J gene: TRBJ2-1
CDR3 protein: CASRLSGGGEKLFF; V gene: TRBV11-2; J gene: TRBJ1-4
CDR3 protein: CASNVAGPRPNEQFF; V gene: TRBV2; J gene: TRBJ2-1
CDR3 protein: CASSQGRNQPQHF; V gene: TRBV14; J gene: TRBJ1-5
CDR3 protein: CASSPYTEAFF; V gene: TRBV2; J gene: TRBJ1-1
CDR3 protein: CASSDQRVRTGNNQPQHF; V gene: TRBV6-4; J gene: TRBJ1-5
CDR3 protein: CASSLSGGDQETQYF; V gene: TRBV4-1; J gene: TRBJ2-5
CDR3 protein: CSVEVGTDTQYF; V gene: TRBV29-1; J gene: TRBJ2-3
CDR3 protein: CASSPGGDRATEAFF; V gene: TRBV11-1; J gene: TRBJ1-1
CDR3 protein: CASSPNEQGFNQPQHF; V gene: TRBV18; J gene: TRBJ1-5
CDR3 protein: CAIRGQGANTGELFF; V gene: TRBV10-3; J gene: TRBJ2-2
CDR3 protein: CSVQPTPGRGYTF; V gene: TRBV29-1; J gene: TRBJ1-2
CDR3 protein: CASSLRQGSYGYTF; V gene: TRBV7-9; J gene: TRBJ1-2
CDR3 protein: CASSSGLADQETQYF; V gene: TRBV7-9; J gene: TRBJ2-5